In its sample, the clone carrying this T cell receptor (beta chain) was seen once. The record originates from a study of blood T cell repertoires in COVID-19. The overall study: The origin of the acute and convalescent COVID-19 samples was the United States, Italy and Spain.

The CDR3 totals 15 residues. Trimming removed 4 bases from V and 6 bases from J; junction bases left unmatched: 4. CDR1 and CDR2 from the germline V gene are SGHTA and FQGTGA. Some clones are missing from TCRdb's copy, which holds only in-frame ones; the method was immunoSEQ multiplex PCR. The table includes around 300,000 clones, about nine tenths detected once. The receptor was derived from a middle-aged woman who had recovered from COVID-19. The sequenced material came from PBMCs or T cells enriched from blood (not recorded which). The chain links TRBV7-3 to TRBJ2-2; 11 bases line up with TRBD1. CDR3 loop: CASSSRDRGSGELFF. The DNA of the CDR3 is TGTGCCAGCAGCTCCCGGGACAGGGGGTCCGGGGAGCTGTTTTTT.